The 26 T cell receptor beta chains below come from one sample, sequenced in a study of PD-1 blockade in classical Hodgkin lymphoma (TCRdb year 2020). Libraries were built with the immunoSEQ multiplex PCR assay. TCRdb took this table from immuneACCESS and kept in-frame rearrangements with V and J called. Such tables lack part of the clones; where checked against another copy, unresolved V genes explain under half of the gap, and the rest is unexplained. This sample comprises roughly 51,000 clones, about 80% of them detected only once. The ten largest clones add up to approximately 12% of the sample. The time point label, read with the paper, signifies: cycle 4 day 1 (C4D1), after five to seven weeks of nivolumab. All trial patients had relapsed after autologous stem cell transplantation, with cohorts A, B and C differing in prior brentuximab vedotin exposure. The material sequenced was peripheral blood mononuclear cells (PBMCs), taken before the fourth cycle of nivolumab. These receptors were taken from a human donor with classical Hodgkin lymphoma.

The chain couples TRBV4-2 to TRBJ2-3, with D perhaps matching TRBD2 (6 bases). The V end lost 5 bases, the J end lost 11 bases, and 14 bases lay between the germline ends. There are 12 residues in the CDR3. Per germline, CDR1 LGHNA and CDR2 YNFKEQ. The CDR3 nucleotides are TGTGCCAGCAGCTTAGCGGTGGGAGGGCAGTATTTT. Translating gives CASSLAVGGQYF.

A few counts support this clone. The chain carries TRBV2 and TRBJ2-2; no reliable D call. The length of the CDR3 is 14 residues. Per germline, CDR1 SNHLY and CDR2 FYNNEI. The ends were cut back, 5 bases at V and 2 bases at J, with 9 bases in the middle. The CDR3 is CASSSTRNTGELFF. The CDR3, as DNA: TGTGCCAGCAGTTCGACCCGTAACACCGGGGAGCTGTTTTTT.

J is TRBJ2-2 and V is TRBV2; possible D gene TRBD2, 5 bases. Germline V lookup: CDR1 SNHLY, CDR2 FYNNEI. V was pared by 6 bases and J by 1 base, with 18 bases between. CDR3 length equals 17 residues. Here the CDR3 reads CASRLGEGGGNTGELFF. CDR3 in DNA: TGTGCCAGCAGGCTGGGAGAAGGTGGTGGGAACACCGGGGAGCTGTTTTTT.

J is TRBJ2-1 and V is TRBV29-1, with D hard to call. CDR1 SQVTM and CDR2 ANQGSEA come from the germline V gene. Trimming cost V 4 bases and J 5 bases, with 3 bases left between them. The CDR3 length is 10 residues. This CDR3 is CSVGHNEQFF. In DNA, the CDR3 is TGCAGCGTTGGGCACAATGAGCAGTTCTTC.

This sequence joins TRBV30 and TRBJ1-3; 8 nucleotides align to TRBD1. Germline CDR1 GTSNPN, CDR2 SVGIG (reference sequence). CDR3 length: 14 residues. The junction had 4 bases not matched to a gene; V was cut back by 0 bases and J by 6 bases. CDR3 loop: CAWSVTGGSNTIYF. CDR3 coding DNA: TGTGCCTGGAGTGTAACAGGGGGATCAAACACCATATATTTT.

The J gene is TRBJ2-1, the V gene TRBV7-3; D is possibly TRBD2 (7 bases). The CDR3 runs to 16 residues. Germline V gene sequence: CDR1 SGHTA, CDR2 FQGTGA. Deletions cut 4 bases from V and 8 bases from J, with 21 bases between. The CDR3 is CASSSRAGPSGDEQFF. As DNA, the CDR3 is TGTGCCAGCAGCTCACGAGCGGGACCTTCAGGGGATGAGCAGTTCTTC.

By proportion, this clone is medium-sized. V is TRBV19 and J is TRBJ1-1, with no clear D. The CDR3 covers 15 residues. V dropped 6 bases and J dropped 1 base, with 15 bases sitting between them. The germline V gene has CDR1 LNHDA and CDR2 SQIVND (reference sequence). CDR3 protein: CASREIGRENTEAFF. CDR3 nucleotide sequence: TGTGCCAGTAGAGAAATCGGACGAGAGAACACTGAAGCTTTCTTT.

This clone has only a few counts. The chain couples TRBV10-3 to TRBJ2-1; either TRBD1 or TRBD2 may fit D (5 bases each). V was shortened by 5 bases and J by 10 bases, with 9 bases between the two germline ends. This CDR3 spans 11 amino acids. Germline CDR1 and CDR2: ENHRY and SYGVKD. The CDR3 is CAISQGREQFF. The DNA for the CDR3 is TGTGCCATCAGTCAGGGACGCGAGCAGTTCTTC.

This clone was recorded a few times. This sequence joins TRBV6-5 and TRBJ2-7; D remains ambiguous. Trimming removed 0 bases at V and 6 bases at J, with 12 bases between. The CDR3 runs 14 residues. Germline CDR1 and CDR2: MNHEY and SVGAGI. CDR3 in DNA: TGTGCCAGCAGTTACTCCCTGACCCGTGGCGAGCAGTACTTC. Protein sequence: CASSYSLTRGEQYF.

V is TRBV19 and J is TRBJ1-1; D remains ambiguous. From germline, CDR1 is LNHDA and CDR2 SQIVND (reference sequence). Deletions cut 6 bases from V and 0 bases from J, with 14 bases between. This CDR3 region has 15 residues. The CDR3 nucleotides read TGTGCCAGTAGCCGGTCCGAAGGGTTGAACACTGAAGCTTTCTTT. It translates to CASSRSEGLNTEAFF.

The chain is built from TRBV7-9 and TRBJ2-7, with D possibly TRBD1 on 6 matching bases. Trimming took 2 bases from V and 3 from J, leaving 20 bases between them. The CDR3 consists of 17 residues. The germline CDR1 and CDR2 sequences are SEHNR and FQNEAQ (reference sequence). For the CDR3, the DNA is TGTGCCAGCAGCTTAAAAGAAAACCGGGACAAGGGCTACGAGCAGTACTTC. The encoded protein is CASSLKENRDKGYEQYF.

The chain carries TRBV6-1 and TRBJ1-5, with TRBD1 as a possible D gene (6 bases). V lost 5 bases to trimming and J lost 0 bases, with 11 bases between them. The CDR3 is 15 residues long. Germline V lookup: CDR1 MNHNS, CDR2 SASEGT. CDR3 sequence: CASSFDRYSNQPQHF. In DNA form, the CDR3 reads TGTGCCAGCAGTTTCGACAGGTATAGCAATCAGCCCCAGCATTTT.

This clone was seen once. J is TRBJ2-1 and V is TRBV5-1; 10 nucleotides agree with TRBD2. Germline V gives CDR1 SGHRS, CDR2 YFSETQ. The length of the CDR3 is 17 residues. V dropped 4 bases and J dropped 2; count of bases not matched to a gene: 9. The CDR3 DNA is TGCGCCAGCAGCCCGGTGCCTAGCGGGAGTACCTACAATGAGCAGTTCTTC. Protein: CASSPVPSGSTYNEQFF.

The V call is TRBV29-1, the J call TRBJ1-4; 7 positions agree with TRBD1. Germline V CDR1 and CDR2: SQVTM, ANQGSEA. The V segment lost 4 bases and the J segment 2 bases; nucleotides outside the gene matches: 4. This CDR3 has 14 amino acids. In nucleotides, the CDR3 is TGCAGCGTTGGAAACAGGGGCACTAATGAAAAACTGTTTTTT. Its protein is CSVGNRGTNEKLFF.

V usage is TRBV5-1 and J usage is TRBJ2-5; D is undetermined. CDR1 and CDR2 from the germline V gene are SGHRS and YFSETQ. V lost 5 bases and J lost 4, with 6 bases in between. CDR3 length: 11 amino acids. The CDR3 bases are TGCGCCAGCAGACTCGGAGAGACCCAGTACTTC. It specifies CASRLGETQYF. Full variable domain (rest looked up from reference TRBV5-1 and TRBJ2-5): KAGVTQTPRYLIKTRGQQVTLSCSPISGHRSVSWYQQTPGQGLQFLFEYFSETQRNKGNFPGRFSGRQFSNSRSEMNVSTLELGDSALYLCASRLGETQYFGPGTRLLVL.

The chain carries TRBV6-1 and TRBJ1-2; TRBD1 agrees at 8 bases. Germline trimming cut 8 bases from V and 7 bases from J; bases unmatched to any gene: 9. This CDR3 is 13 amino acids long. From germline, CDR1 is MNHNS and CDR2 SASEGT. The CDR3 protein is CASGRQGAFGYTF. CDR3 coding DNA: TGTGCCAGCGGGAGGCAGGGGGCGTTTGGCTACACCTTC.

This clone was counted a few times. The chain uses TRBV7-2 and TRBJ1-1, with D perhaps matching TRBD1 (6 bases). The CDR3 is made up of 13 amino acids. CDR1 and CDR2 (germline): SGHTA, FQGNSA. V gave up 2 bases and J gave up 4 bases, with 8 bases separating them. The CDR3 DNA follows: TGTGCCAGCAGCTTAAAAGGGGGCACTGAAGCTTTCTTT. It specifies CASSLKGGTEAFF.

V usage is TRBV19 and J usage is TRBJ1-6; 7 bases agree with TRBD1. CDR3 size: 13 residues. V lost 4 bases to trimming and J lost 10 bases; unmatched junction nucleotides: 4. The germline CDR1 and CDR2 sequences are LNHDA and SQIVND (reference sequence). Here the CDR3 reads CASSRQGESPLHF. The CDR3 DNA sequence: TGTGCCAGTAGTAGACAGGGTGAATCACCCCTCCACTTT. Looking up the rest from reference TRBV19 and TRBJ1-6 gives the full variable domain: DGGITQSPKYLFRKEGQNVTLSCEQNLNHDAMYWYRQDPGQGLRLIYYSQIVNDFQKGDIAEGYSVSREKKESFPLTVTSAQKNPTAFYLCASSRQGESPLHFGNGTRLTVT.

On this clone itself: One junction end disagrees with the germline gene, perhaps due to a read error. This chain links TRBV7-7 with TRBJ2-1; 7 bases agree with TRBD1. This CDR3 has 15 amino acids. Germline V gene sequence: CDR1 SSHAT, CDR2 FNYEAQ (reference sequence). CDR3 sequence: CASSVSTGPYNEQLF. CDR3 nucleotide sequence: TGTGCTAGCAGCGTCTCGACAGGGCCCTACAATGAGCAGCTCTTC.

J is TRBJ1-2 and V is TRBV7-3; D unclear. The germline CDR1 and CDR2 sequences are SGHTA and FQGTGA. This CDR3 spans 15 amino acids. V lost 4 bases to trimming and J lost 3 bases, with 15 bases between them. This CDR3 reads CASSSGRWLDYGYTF. CDR3 coding DNA: TGTGCCAGCAGCTCCGGGAGGTGGTTAGACTATGGCTACACCTTC.

The chain couples TRBV18 to TRBJ2-3, with D tentatively TRBD2 (5 bases). This CDR3 is built from 15 residues. CDR1 is KGHSH and CDR2 is LQKENI in the germline V gene. Trimming shortened V by 4 bases and J by 0 bases, and 11 bases separated the two germline ends. In DNA, the CDR3 is TGTGCCAGCTCACGAGAGGGTATAAGCACAGATACGCAGTATTTT. It encodes CASSREGISTDTQYF.

The chain combines TRBV5-6 with TRBJ2-7; TRBD2 is a possible D gene (5 bases). The CDR3 is 17 residues long. V lost 5 bases and J lost 4, with 25 bases in between. The germline gives CDR1 SGHDT, CDR2 YYEEEE. The CDR3 is CASRLRARAPDPYEQYF. CDR3 bases: TGTGCCAGCAGATTGAGGGCTAGGGCCCCCGACCCTTACGAGCAGTACTTC.

Turning to this clone: Other DNA variants within this sample encode the same CDR3. The genes are TRBV4-1 and TRBJ1-1; TRBD1 aligns across 12 bases. The V gene's germline CDR1 is MGHRA and CDR2 YSYEKL. The CDR3 is 15 residues long. V shed 2 bases, J shed 5 bases, and the junction held 3 bases outside the gene matches. The CDR3 region is CASSQTGQGATEAFF. CDR3 nucleotide sequence: TGCGCCAGCAGCCAAACGGGACAGGGGGCGACTGAAGCTTTCTTT.

The CDR3 DNA follows: TGTGCCAGCAGCGTAGCGACAGGGCTCTCTGGAAACACCATATATTTT. It yields the protein CASSVATGLSGNTIYF. The gene calls are TRBV9 and TRBJ1-3; 7 bases map to TRBD1. From germline, CDR1 is SGDLS and CDR2 YYNGEE. The CDR3 length is 16 residues. After removal of 0 bases from V and 0 bases from J, the junction contained 3 bases not matched to a gene.

The chain joins TRBV27 to TRBJ2-7; 7 bases map to TRBD2. Trimming took 0 bases from V and 3 from J; bases not matched to a gene: 14. Germline CDR1 is MNHEY and CDR2 is SMNVEV (reference sequence). CDR3 size: 18 residues. The CDR3 DNA reads TGTGCCAGCAGTTTATCGCCTCGGGACTACTACGGACACTACGAGCAGTACTTC. This gives the protein CASSLSPRDYYGHYEQYF.

This chain joins TRBV7-6 and TRBJ2-2, with a tentative D call TRBD1 (5 bases). Germline CDR1 is SGHVS and CDR2 is FNYEAQ. The CDR3 consists of 17 residues. The V end lost 0 bases, the J end lost 2 bases, and 13 bases lay between the germline ends. The CDR3 coding sequence is TGTGCCAGCAGCTTAGCCTCTTGGACACCTAACACCGGGGAGCTGTTTTTT. As protein: CASSLASWTPNTGELFF.